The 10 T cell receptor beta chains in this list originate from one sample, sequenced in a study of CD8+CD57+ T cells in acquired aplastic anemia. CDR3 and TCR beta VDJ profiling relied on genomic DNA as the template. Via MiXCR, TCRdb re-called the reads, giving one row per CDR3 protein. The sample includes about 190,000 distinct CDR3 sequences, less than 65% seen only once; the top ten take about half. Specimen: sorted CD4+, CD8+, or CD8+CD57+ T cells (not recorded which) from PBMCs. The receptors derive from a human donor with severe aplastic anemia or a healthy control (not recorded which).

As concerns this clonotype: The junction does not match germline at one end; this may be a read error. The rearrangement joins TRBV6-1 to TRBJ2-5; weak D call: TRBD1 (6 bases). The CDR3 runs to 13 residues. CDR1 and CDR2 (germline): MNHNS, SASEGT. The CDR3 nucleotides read TGTGCCAGCATGGATTGGGGGCAAGAGACCCAGTGCTTC. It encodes CASMDWGQETQCF.

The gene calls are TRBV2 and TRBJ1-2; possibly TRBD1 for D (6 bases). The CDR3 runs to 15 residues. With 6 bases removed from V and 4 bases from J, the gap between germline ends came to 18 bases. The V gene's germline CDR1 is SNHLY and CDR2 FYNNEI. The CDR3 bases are TGTGCCAGCAGCGTAGGGGGGAGCCCCCTCTATGGCTACACCTTC. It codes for CASSVGGSPLYGYTF. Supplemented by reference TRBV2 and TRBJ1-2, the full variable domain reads EPEVTQTPSHQVTQMGQEVILRCVPISNHLYFYWYRQILGQKVEFLVSFYNNEISEKSEIFDDQFSVERPDGSNFTLKIRSTKLEDSAMYFCASSVGGSPLYGYTFGSGTRLTVV.

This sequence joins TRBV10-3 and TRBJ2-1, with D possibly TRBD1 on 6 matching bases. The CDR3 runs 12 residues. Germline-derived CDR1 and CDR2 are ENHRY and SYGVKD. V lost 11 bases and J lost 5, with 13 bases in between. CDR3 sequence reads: CAAGGHNNEQFF. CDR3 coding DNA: TGTGCCGCTGGGGGACACAACAATGAGCAGTTCTTC.

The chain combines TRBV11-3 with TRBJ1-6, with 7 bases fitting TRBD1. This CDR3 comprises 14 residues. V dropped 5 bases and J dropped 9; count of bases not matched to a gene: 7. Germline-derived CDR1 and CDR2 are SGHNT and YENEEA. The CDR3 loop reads CASSARRGSSPLHF. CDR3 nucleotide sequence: TGTGCCAGCAGCGCCCGCAGGGGGAGTTCACCCCTCCACTTT. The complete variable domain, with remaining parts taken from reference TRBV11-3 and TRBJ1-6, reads EAGVVQSPRYKIIEKKQPVAFWCNPISGHNTLYWYLQNLGQGPELLIRYENEEAVDDSQLPKDRFSAERLKGVDSTLKIQPAELGDSAVYLCASSARRGSSPLHFGNGTRLTVT.

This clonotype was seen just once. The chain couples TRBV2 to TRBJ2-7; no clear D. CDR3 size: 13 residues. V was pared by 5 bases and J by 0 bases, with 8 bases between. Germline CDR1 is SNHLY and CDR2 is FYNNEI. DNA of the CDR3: TGTGCCAGCAGTCACACCAGCTCCTACGAGCAGTACTTC. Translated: CASSHTSSYEQYF.

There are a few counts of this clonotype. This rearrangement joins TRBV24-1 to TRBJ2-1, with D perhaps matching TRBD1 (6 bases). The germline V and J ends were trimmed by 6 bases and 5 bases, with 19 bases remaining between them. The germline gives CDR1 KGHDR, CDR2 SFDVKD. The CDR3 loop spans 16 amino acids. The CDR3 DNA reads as TGTGCCACCAGTCCCGGGGACATATCGCGACACAATGAGCAGTTCTTC. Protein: CATSPGDISRHNEQFF.

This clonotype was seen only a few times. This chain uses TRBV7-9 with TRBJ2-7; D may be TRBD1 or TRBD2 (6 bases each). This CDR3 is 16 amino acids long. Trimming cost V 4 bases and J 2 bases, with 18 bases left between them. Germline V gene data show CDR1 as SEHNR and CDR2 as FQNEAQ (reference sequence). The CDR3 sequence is CASSSGKGGATYEQYF. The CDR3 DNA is TGTGCCAGCAGCTCGGGAAAGGGGGGCGCGACCTACGAGCAGTACTTC. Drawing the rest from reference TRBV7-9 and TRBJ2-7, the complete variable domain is DTGVSQNPRHKITKRGQNVTFRCDPISEHNRLYWYRQTLGQGPEFLTYFQNEAQLEKSRLLSDRFSAERPKGSFSTLEIQRTEQGDSAMYLCASSSGKGGATYEQYFGPGTRLTVT.

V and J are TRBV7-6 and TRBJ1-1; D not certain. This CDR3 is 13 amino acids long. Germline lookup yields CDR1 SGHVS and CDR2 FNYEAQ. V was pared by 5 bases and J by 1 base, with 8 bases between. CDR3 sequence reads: CASSQEGNTEAFF. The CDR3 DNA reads TGTGCCAGCAGCCAGGAGGGGAACACTGAAGCTTTCTTT.

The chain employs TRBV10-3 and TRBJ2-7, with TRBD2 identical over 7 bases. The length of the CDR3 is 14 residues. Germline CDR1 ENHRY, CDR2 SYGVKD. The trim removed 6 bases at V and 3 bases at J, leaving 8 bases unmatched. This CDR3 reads CAISPGGSLYEQYF. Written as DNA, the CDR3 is TGTGCCATCAGCCCGGGGGGATCCCTCTACGAGCAGTACTTC.

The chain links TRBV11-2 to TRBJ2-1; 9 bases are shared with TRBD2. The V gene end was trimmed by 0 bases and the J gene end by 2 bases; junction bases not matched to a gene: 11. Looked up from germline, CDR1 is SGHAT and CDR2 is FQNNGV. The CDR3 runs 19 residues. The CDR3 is CASSLDYSGRHLTYNEQFF. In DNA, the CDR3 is TGTGCCAGCAGCTTAGATTACAGCGGGAGGCACCTTACCTACAATGAGCAGTTCTTC.